Presented here are 31 T cell receptor beta chains from one specimen sequenced in a study of blood T cell repertoires in COVID-19. TCRdb's copy holds only in-frame clones and misses some; the assay was immunoSEQ multiplex PCR. The sample holds about 290,000 clones, approximately 88% seen once. Sequenced input: PBMCs or T cells enriched from blood (not recorded which). The receptors derive from a middle-aged woman who had recovered from COVID-19.

This rearrangement joins TRBV5-1 to TRBJ2-4, with TRBD2 identical over 7 bases. From germline, CDR1 is SGHRS and CDR2 YFSETQ. The CDR3 runs to 15 residues. V trimming: 0 bases; J trimming: 5 bases; junction bases outside the gene matches: 5. The CDR3 DNA follows: TGCGCCAGCAGCTTGGGGCCCGCGGGAGAAAACATTCAGTACTTC. Translating it yields CASSLGPAGENIQYF. The variable domain in full, completed from reference TRBV5-1 and TRBJ2-4, reads KAGVTQTPRYLIKTRGQQVTLSCSPISGHRSVSWYQQTPGQGLQFLFEYFSETQRNKGNFPGRFSGRQFSNSRSEMNVSTLELGDSALYLCASSLGPAGENIQYFGAGTRLSVL.

The V call is TRBV5-1, the J call TRBJ1-1; 7 positions agree with TRBD1. Trimming removed 2 bases from V and 0 bases from J; junction bases left unmatched: 10. CDR3 length: 17 residues. CDR1 SGHRS and CDR2 YFSETQ come from the germline V gene. CDR3 amino acids: CASSFQGGRALNTEAFF. The CDR3, as DNA: TGCGCCAGCAGCTTCCAGGGGGGCAGGGCCTTGAACACTGAAGCTTTCTTT.

The genes are TRBV4-1 and TRBJ2-5; 9 positions agree with TRBD1. This CDR3 spans 16 amino acids. In germline, CDR1 is MGHRA, CDR2 YSYEKL. With 2 bases clipped from V and 4 bases from J, the junction kept 8 bases outside the gene matches. The CDR3 region has the DNA TGCGCCAGCAGCCAAAGGTTTTACAGGGGGCGAGAGACCCAGTACTTC. Protein product: CASSQRFYRGRETQYF.

The chain joins TRBV7-3 to TRBJ2-3, with D possibly being TRBD2 (7 bases). CDR3 size: 16 residues. Between the trimmed V and J ends, which lost 1 base and 4 bases, there was a span of 15 bases. CDR1 SGHTA and CDR2 FQGTGA come from the germline V gene. The CDR3 DNA reads as TGTGCCAGCAGCTTAAGGGTACGGGGGGCAGCAGATACGCAGTATTTT. It codes for CASSLRVRGAADTQYF.

The V and J genes are TRBV5-1 and TRBJ2-3; 12 nucleotides match TRBD2. Looked up from germline, CDR1 is SGHRS and CDR2 is YFSETQ. The J segment lost 4 bases and the V segment lost 5 bases, leaving 5 bases of the junction unmatched. The CDR3 sequence is 15 residues long. CDR3 residues: CASSSPSGRADTQYF. CDR3 DNA sequence: TGCGCCAGCAGTAGCCCTAGCGGGAGGGCAGATACGCAGTATTTT.

CDR3 loop: CASSPRAGAPTDTQYF. The CDR3 DNA reads TGTGCCAGCAGCCCGCGGGCGGGAGCTCCCACAGATACGCAGTATTTT. This chain uses TRBV11-2 with TRBJ2-3; TRBD2 agrees at 7 bases. V lost 5 bases and J lost 2; bases outside the gene matches: 10. CDR1 SGHAT and CDR2 FQNNGV come from the germline V gene. This CDR3 is built from 16 residues.

The CDR3 is CASPVDRLNQPQHF. Here the CDR3 DNA reads TGTGCCAGCCCCGTAGACAGGTTAAATCAGCCCCAGCATTTT. The chain has TRBV6-5 and TRBJ1-5; D is possibly TRBD1 (6 bases). In germline, CDR1 is MNHEY, CDR2 SVGAGI. The CDR3 covers 14 residues. Trimming removed 8 bases from V and 4 bases from J, with 15 bases in between.

The CDR3 sequence is CASSPRTSGNNEQFF. In DNA, the CDR3 is TGTGCCAGCAGCCCCCGGACTAGCGGTAACAATGAGCAGTTCTTC. V usage is TRBV7-2 and J usage is TRBJ2-1, with 10 bases fitting TRBD2. This CDR3 is built from 15 residues. V gave up 5 bases and J gave up 5 bases; unmatched junction bases: 6. Germline lookup yields CDR1 SGHTA and CDR2 FQGNSA. Full variable domain (outside the CDR3, taken from reference TRBV7-2 and TRBJ2-1): GAGVSQSPSNKVTEKGKDVELRCDPISGHTALYWYRQSLGQGLEFLIYFQGNSAPDKSGLPSDRFSAERTGGSVSTLTIQRTQQEDSAVYLCASSPRTSGNNEQFFGPGTRLTVL.

The chain is built from TRBV5-1 and TRBJ2-3, with 8 bases that match TRBD2. CDR3 size: 14 residues. Trimming at V came to 1 base and at J to 9 bases, leaving 7 bases not matched to a gene. CDR1 and CDR2 from the germline V gene are SGHRS and YFSETQ. CDR3 sequence: CASSLTLTSATQYF. The CDR3 DNA reads TGCGCCAGCAGCTTGACATTGACTAGCGCGACGCAGTATTTT.

This clone appeared a few times. The chain carries TRBV29-1 and TRBJ2-3, with D possibly TRBD2 on 5 matching bases. Germline CDR1 and CDR2: SQVTM and ANQGSEA. This CDR3 has 13 amino acids. Trimming pared 5 bases from V and 2 bases from J, leaving 11 bases between. The CDR3: CSVTGENTDTQYF. The CDR3 DNA reads as TGCAGCGTTACCGGGGAAAACACAGATACGCAGTATTTT.

The J gene is TRBJ1-2, the V gene TRBV3-1 (or the pseudogene TRBV3-2), with TRBD1 matching over 10 bases. The V segment lost 3 bases and the J segment 6 bases; nucleotides outside the gene matches: 4. Germline values: CDR1 LGHDT, CDR2 YNNKEL (reference sequence). The CDR3 consists of 14 residues. The CDR3 region is CASSHRGTGDGYTF. CDR3 sequence (DNA): TGTGCCAGCAGCCATAGAGGGACAGGGGATGGCTACACCTTC.

The genes are TRBV19 and TRBJ1-4, with D tentatively TRBD1 (5 bases). The CDR3 extends over 11 amino acids. V was shortened by 3 bases and J by 10 bases, with 6 bases between the two germline ends. In germline, CDR1 is LNHDA, CDR2 SQIVND (reference sequence). The CDR3 DNA reads TGTGCCAGTAGTATCGGGGGAAAACTGTTTTTT. This translates into CASSIGGKLFF.

The chain has TRBV5-6 and TRBJ2-7; 10 nucleotides match TRBD1. Germline values: CDR1 SGHDT, CDR2 YYEEEE. J gave up 3 bases and V 5 bases, and 11 bases lay outside the gene matches. The CDR3 is 16 residues long. The CDR3: CASRFSEGQGLYEQYF. In DNA form, the CDR3 reads TGTGCCAGCAGATTTTCCGAGGGACAGGGGCTCTACGAGCAGTACTTC.

The chain carries TRBV18 and TRBJ1-4, with 8 bases aligning to TRBD1. In germline, CDR1 is KGHSH, CDR2 LQKENI. CDR3 length: 15 residues. With V trimmed by 6 bases and J by 8 bases, 11 bases remained unmatched. CDR3 residues: CASSPRTGSGEKLFF. The CDR3 DNA follows: TGTGCCAGCTCTCCCCGGACAGGGTCCGGCGAAAAACTGTTTTTT.

J is TRBJ2-5 and V is TRBV20-1; 8 bases match TRBD2. This CDR3 has 11 amino acids. CDR1 and CDR2 from the germline V gene are DFQATT and SNEGSKA (reference sequence). V dropped 6 bases and J dropped 5; count of bases not matched to a gene: 2. This chain's CDR3 is CSAQRGETQYF. CDR3 in DNA: TGCAGTGCCCAGCGGGGGGAGACCCAGTACTTC.

The J gene is TRBJ2-1, the V gene TRBV10-3, with D tentatively TRBD2 (6 bases). Trimming took off 2 bases at V and 3 bases at J, with 11 bases between the two ends. Germline assignment: CDR1 ENHRY and CDR2 SYGVKD. CDR3 length equals 15 residues. CDR3 in DNA: TGTGCCATCAGTGAGCCCGGGGGTAGCTACAATGAGCAGTTCTTC. It translates to CAISEPGGSYNEQFF.

This sequence joins TRBV29-1 and TRBJ2-1, with TRBD2 matching 11 bases. CDR1 SQVTM and CDR2 ANQGSEA come from the germline V gene. V trimming: 2 bases; J trimming: 11 bases; junction bases outside the gene matches: 11. The CDR3 extends over 15 amino acids. CDR3 coding DNA: TGCAGCGTTGAACCGGATAGCGGGGGGGCATTAAAGCAGTTCTTC. This encodes CSVEPDSGGALKQFF.

V is TRBV29-1 and J is TRBJ1-3; D perhaps matches TRBD1 (5 bases). The germline V and J ends were trimmed by 5 bases and 0 bases, with 8 bases remaining between them. Germline V gene sequence: CDR1 SQVTM, CDR2 ANQGSEA. The CDR3 runs 13 residues. The CDR3 loop reads CSVFGGSGNTIYF. The CDR3 DNA follows: TGCAGCGTTTTCGGGGGCTCTGGAAACACCATATATTTT.

The chain uses TRBV2 and TRBJ2-2; tentatively, D is TRBD1 (6 bases). The CDR3 runs 15 residues. With 6 bases removed from V and 2 bases from J, the gap between germline ends came to 13 bases. In germline, CDR1 is SNHLY, CDR2 FYNNEI. CDR3 protein: CASRLDRRNTGELFF. CDR3 nucleotide sequence: TGTGCCAGCAGGCTTGACAGGAGAAACACCGGGGAGCTGTTTTTT.

The chain recombines TRBV30 with TRBJ2-7; TRBD2 is a possible D gene (6 bases). The CDR3 loop spans 18 amino acids. V dropped 0 bases and J dropped 2 bases, with 23 bases sitting between them. The V gene's germline CDR1 is GTSNPN and CDR2 SVGIG (reference sequence). The CDR3 sequence is CAWSVQIRRVKIPYEQYF. In DNA form, the CDR3 reads TGTGCCTGGAGTGTACAGATCAGGAGGGTCAAAATTCCCTACGAGCAGTACTTC.

The J gene is TRBJ2-1, the V gene TRBV9; a weak D match, TRBD2 (6 bases). The CDR3 runs 14 residues. Per the germline V gene, CDR1 is SGDLS and CDR2 is YYNGEE. V lost 3 bases and J lost 4, with 11 bases in between. CDR3 in DNA: TGTGCCAGCAGCGGACCAGGACTATACAATGAGCAGTTCTTC. Translating it yields CASSGPGLYNEQFF.

The J gene is TRBJ1-5, the V gene TRBV5-8; weak D call: TRBD1 (5 bases). CDR3 size: 15 residues. The V gene's germline CDR1 is SGHTS and CDR2 YDEGEE. V dropped 1 base and J dropped 3 bases, with 11 bases sitting between them. CDR3 in DNA: TGTGCCAGCAGCTTGTCGGGACTGAACAATCAGCCCCAGCATTTT. Protein: CASSLSGLNNQPQHF.

The rearrangement links TRBV5-1 to TRBJ2-5; possible D gene TRBD1, 5 bases. Germline CDR1 SGHRS, CDR2 YFSETQ. The CDR3 loop spans 14 amino acids. V was pared by 2 bases and J by 3 bases, with 11 bases between. The CDR3: CASSLIPTEETQYF. CDR3 DNA sequence: TGCGCCAGCAGCTTAATCCCGACAGAAGAGACCCAGTACTTC.

This clone turned up a few times. One junction end does not reproduce the germline sequence, and a read error may be involved. The J gene is TRBJ1-2, the V gene TRBV7-9; weak D call: TRBD1 (6 bases). Germline CDR1 and CDR2: SEHNR and FQNEAQ (reference sequence). The CDR3 spans 12 residues. DNA of the CDR3: TGTGCCAGCAGCTTAGAGGACTTCAGGGGCCTCTTC. The encoded protein is CASSLEDFRGLF.

The rearrangement joins TRBV11-2 to TRBJ2-1; 12 bases fit TRBD1. Germline-derived CDR1 and CDR2 are SGHAT and FQNNGV. The V segment lost 3 bases and the J segment 10 bases; nucleotides outside the gene matches: 7. The CDR3 sequence is 15 residues long. The CDR3 loop reads CASSFPGTGGAEQFF. Here the CDR3 DNA reads TGTGCCAGCAGCTTTCCAGGGACAGGGGGCGCCGAGCAGTTCTTC.

This chain joins TRBV6-5 and TRBJ1-2; TRBD1 agrees at 9 bases. Germline assignment: CDR1 MNHEY and CDR2 SVGAGI. The CDR3 runs to 14 residues. Germline trimming cut 4 bases from V and 4 bases from J; bases unmatched to any gene: 4. CDR3: CASSWTGETYGYTF. The CDR3, as DNA: TGTGCCAGCAGTTGGACAGGGGAAACCTATGGCTACACCTTC.

The chain has TRBV30 and TRBJ1-1; TRBD1 aligns across 7 bases. There are 13 residues in the CDR3. V lost 8 bases, J lost 3 bases, and 9 bases stayed unmatched. Germline V gene data show CDR1 as GTSNPN and CDR2 as SVGIG (reference sequence). This chain's CDR3 is CARQDRLDTEAFF. The CDR3 DNA reads as TGTGCCAGACAGGACAGGTTGGACACTGAAGCTTTCTTT. Full variable domain (outside the CDR3, taken from reference TRBV30 and TRBJ1-1): SQTIHQWPATLVQPVGSPLSLECTVEGTSNPNLYWYRQAAGRGLQLLFYSVGIGQISSEVPQNLSASRPQDRQFILSSKKLLLSDSGFYLCARQDRLDTEAFFGQGTRLTVV.

The V gene is TRBV7-9, the J gene TRBJ2-2; 11 bases map to TRBD2. The CDR3 is 17 amino acids. After removal of 1 base from V and 5 bases from J, the junction contained 6 bases not matched to a gene. Looked up from germline, CDR1 is SEHNR and CDR2 is FQNEAQ (reference sequence). The CDR3 nucleotides read TGTGCCAGCAGCTTAGGTTGGCCTAGCGGGAGGACCGGGGAGCTGTTTTTT. Translated: CASSLGWPSGRTGELFF.

The chain is built from TRBV5-5 and TRBJ2-3, with a tentative D call TRBD2 (6 bases). The CDR3 extends over 14 amino acids. In germline, CDR1 is SGHKS, CDR2 YYEKEE (reference sequence). V was clipped by 6 bases and J by 13 bases, with 24 bases between them. The CDR3 DNA sequence: TGTGCCAGCATAGATCTAGCGAGTGGGGCCGAGGAGTATTTT. Translated, it gives CASIDLASGAEEYF.

The chain couples TRBV12-3 or TRBV12-4 to TRBJ1-5; no clear D gene. Trimming left V 4 bases short and J 4 bases short, with 5 bases between. The CDR3 sequence is 12 residues long. The CDR3 sequence: CASSWQNQPQHF. The DNA for the CDR3 is TGTGCCAGCAGTTGGCAAAATCAGCCCCAGCATTTT.

The chain employs TRBV11-3 and TRBJ1-1; tentatively, D is TRBD1 (5 bases). Trimming shortened V by 1 base and J by 1 base, and 13 bases separated the two germline ends. This CDR3 has 16 residues. The germline gives CDR1 SGHNT, CDR2 YENEEA. CDR3 DNA sequence: TGTGCCAGCAGCTTAGGTCGGGGGAAGGGGAACACTGAAGCTTTCTTT. Protein product: CASSLGRGKGNTEAFF.